One sample yielded the 19 T cell receptor beta chains listed below, sequenced in a study of blood T cell repertoires in COVID-19. Repertoires were generated with immunoSEQ multiplex PCR, while TCRdb's copy carries only in-frame clones and drops some. This table has about 300,000 clones, about 88% appearing once. Material for sequencing was peripheral blood. The receptors stem from a human donor with COVID-19, enrolled during active disease. The donor label of this sample is uncertain.

The rearrangement joins TRBV5-4 to TRBJ1-2; possible D gene TRBD1, 5 bases. V was trimmed by 0 bases and J by 5 bases, leaving 11 bases between them. The germline V gene encodes CDR1 SGHNT and CDR2 YYREEE (reference sequence). CDR3 length: 14 amino acids. Here the CDR3 DNA reads TGTGCCAGCAGCTTGGGCGACAGACCTTATGGCTACACCTTC. It specifies CASSLGDRPYGYTF.

The chain is built from TRBV5-1 and TRBJ1-2, with 7 bases that match TRBD1. Germline CDR1 and CDR2: SGHRS and YFSETQ. V shed 5 bases, J shed 5 bases, and the junction held 15 bases outside the gene matches. This CDR3 contains 16 residues. The CDR3 DNA reads as TGCGCCAGCAGTTTCGGCGCTGGCGGGACAGCTTATGGCTACACCTTC. It is translated as CASSFGAGGTAYGYTF.

The DNA of the CDR3 is TGTGCCAGCAGCCCCGGACAGTATAATTCACCCCTCCACTTT. It codes for CASSPGQYNSPLHF. V and J are TRBV3-1 (or the pseudogene TRBV3-2) and TRBJ1-6, with D perhaps TRBD1 (6 bases). Germline V gene sequence: CDR1 LGHDT, CDR2 YNNKEL (reference sequence). The CDR3 is 14 amino acids. The V gene lost 4 bases and the J gene lost 4 bases, with 8 bases spanning the gap.

This clone was counted only a few times. The J gene is TRBJ2-1, the V gene TRBV7-8; a possible D gene is TRBD2 (5 bases). Trimming took off 2 bases at V and 4 bases at J, with 9 bases between the two ends. Germline assignment: CDR1 SGHVS and CDR2 FQNEAQ. This CDR3 is 14 amino acids long. The CDR3 loop reads CASSLFTGYNEQFF. In nucleotides, the CDR3 is TGTGCCAGCAGCTTATTTACGGGGTACAATGAGCAGTTCTTC.

V gene TRBV27 combines with J gene TRBJ1-2; no clear D. This CDR3 region has 14 residues. The germline gives CDR1 MNHEY, CDR2 SMNVEV (reference sequence). V was pared by 2 bases and J by 4 bases, with 11 bases between. The CDR3 nucleotides read TGTGCCAGCAGTTTAGATCCTAGGAGCTATGGCTACACCTTC. This translates into CASSLDPRSYGYTF.

In its sample, this clone was seen once. V and J are TRBV7-9 and TRBJ1-2, with 9 nucleotides matching TRBD1. Germline CDR1 and CDR2: SEHNR and FQNEAQ (reference sequence). V was pared by 4 bases and J by 2 bases, with 14 bases of the junction left unmatched. The length of the CDR3 is 18 residues. This CDR3 reads CASSSGGGTGRTNYGYTF. CDR3 DNA sequence: TGTGCCAGCAGCTCCGGTGGGGGGACAGGGCGTACCAACTATGGCTACACCTTC.

The V and J genes are TRBV4-3 and TRBJ1-5; D unclear. Germline V lookup: CDR1 LGHNA, CDR2 YSLEER. The V end was cut by 4 bases, the J end by 1 base, with 11 bases between. The CDR3 covers 15 residues. CDR3 loop: CASSPGYRSNQPQHF. Written as DNA, the CDR3 is TGCGCCAGCAGCCCCGGGTACCGGAGCAATCAGCCCCAGCATTTT.

The chain employs TRBV5-5 and TRBJ2-7, with TRBD2 matching 7 bases. From germline, CDR1 is SGHKS and CDR2 YYEKEE (reference sequence). The CDR3 is 15 residues long. J lost 9 bases, V lost 2 bases, and 14 bases had no gene match. The CDR3 here is CASSFTPRGVAGQYF. In DNA form, the CDR3 reads TGTGCCAGCAGCTTCACTCCCCGGGGGGTAGCGGGGCAGTACTTC.

The V call is TRBV7-2, the J call TRBJ2-7, with TRBD1 identical over 7 bases. The ends lost 1 base at V and 3 bases at J; junction bases unmatched: 12. CDR3 length: 17 amino acids. The germline V gene encodes CDR1 SGHTA and CDR2 FQGNSA. The CDR3 DNA sequence: TGTGCCAGCAGCTTAGTAGGGGGCCTCCAAAACTTCTACGAGCAGTACTTC. This encodes CASSLVGGLQNFYEQYF. The variable domain in full, with the rest retrieved from reference TRBV7-2 and TRBJ2-7, is GAGVSQSPSNKVTEKGKDVELRCDPISGHTALYWYRQSLGQGLEFLIYFQGNSAPDKSGLPSDRFSAERTGGSVSTLTIQRTQQEDSAVYLCASSLVGGLQNFYEQYFGPGTRLTVT.

V usage is TRBV9 and J usage is TRBJ2-1, with D unresolved. The V end lost 2 bases, the J end lost 2 bases, and 5 bases lay between the germline ends. Germline assignment: CDR1 SGDLS and CDR2 YYNGEE. The CDR3 is 13 amino acids. The CDR3 protein is CASSVGTYNEQFF. CDR3 bases: TGTGCCAGCAGCGTTGGCACCTACAATGAGCAGTTCTTC.

The V gene is TRBV27, the J gene TRBJ1-5; 11 positions agree with TRBD1. Per the germline V gene, CDR1 is MNHEY and CDR2 is SMNVEV (reference sequence). The CDR3 loop spans 14 amino acids. V dropped 4 bases and J dropped 5; count of bases not matched to a gene: 1. The CDR3 region has the DNA TGTGCCAGCAGTTGGGGACAGGGGGATCAGCCCCAGCATTTT. It specifies CASSWGQGDQPQHF.

V is TRBV19 and J is TRBJ2-6, with TRBD2 as a possible D gene (5 bases). CDR3 length: 16 amino acids. V was clipped by 10 bases and J by 0 bases, with 16 bases between them. Germline CDR1 reads LNHDA; CDR2 reads SQIVND (reference sequence). The DNA of the CDR3 is TGTGCCACCATGCGGGCCGCCCGCTCTGGGGCCAACGTCCTGACTTTC. Amino acids: CATMRAARSGANVLTF. Based on the CDR3 plus reference TRBV19 and TRBJ2-6, the full variable domain is DGGITQSPKYLFRKEGQNVTLSCEQNLNHDAMYWYRQDPGQGLRLIYYSQIVNDFQKGDIAEGYSVSREKKESFPLTVTSAQKNPTAFYLCATMRAARSGANVLTFGAGSRLTVL.

The chain has TRBV5-5 and TRBJ2-1; 7 positions match TRBD1. The V segment lost 4 bases and the J segment 7 bases; nucleotides outside the gene matches: 11. Germline V gives CDR1 SGHKS, CDR2 YYEKEE (reference sequence). This CDR3 spans 15 amino acids. The CDR3 loop reads CASSPNRGIWNEQFF. CDR3 bases: TGTGCCAGCAGCCCAAACAGGGGAATCTGGAATGAGCAGTTCTTC.

This chain connects TRBV5-1 to TRBJ1-2, with TRBD1 matching over 8 bases. Germline assignment: CDR1 SGHRS and CDR2 YFSETQ. This CDR3 contains 14 residues. V lost 3 bases to trimming and J lost 9 bases; unmatched junction nucleotides: 10. CDR3 DNA: TGCGCCAGCAGCTCCGGGACAGGCCGTCTGAGCTACACCTTC. It is translated as CASSSGTGRLSYTF. The whole variable domain, filled in from reference TRBV5-1 and TRBJ1-2, reads KAGVTQTPRYLIKTRGQQVTLSCSPISGHRSVSWYQQTPGQGLQFLFEYFSETQRNKGNFPGRFSGRQFSNSRSEMNVSTLELGDSALYLCASSSGTGRLSYTFGSGTRLTVV.

The J gene is TRBJ1-3, the V gene TRBV2; D not certain. The CDR3 totals 13 residues. V was shortened by 6 bases and J by 7 bases, with 13 bases between the two germline ends. CDR1 SNHLY and CDR2 FYNNEI come from the germline V gene. The CDR3 DNA reads TGTGCCAGCAGACCGGAAGCGGGGAACACCATATATTTT. Amino acids: CASRPEAGNTIYF.

The chain joins TRBV11-2 to TRBJ1-1; perhaps TRBD1 as D (6 bases). The germline V gene has CDR1 SGHAT and CDR2 FQNNGV. Trimming removed 5 bases at V and 1 base at J, with 14 bases between. The CDR3 is 15 residues long. The CDR3 nucleotides read TGTGCCAGCAGCCCACGACAGGTTTCGAACACTGAAGCTTTCTTT. It translates to CASSPRQVSNTEAFF.

The V gene is TRBV5-6, the J gene TRBJ2-7, with TRBD1 as a possible D gene (5 bases). This CDR3 region has 14 residues. CDR1 and CDR2 from the germline V gene are SGHDT and YYEEEE. The V gene lost 1 base and the J gene lost 3 bases, with 11 bases spanning the gap. DNA for the CDR3: TGTGCCAGCAGCTTGTTACAGGTTGGCTACGAGCAGTACTTC. Protein product: CASSLLQVGYEQYF.

This chain links TRBV28 with TRBJ1-3; D is perhaps TRBD1 (6 bases). Germline V gene data show CDR1 as MDHEN and CDR2 as SYDVKM. Trimming removed 8 bases at V and 4 bases at J, with 27 bases between. This CDR3 has 18 residues. CDR3 nucleotide sequence: TGTGCCAGCCGATGGGGGGTCGGGGGGCTTCGGGGAGGAAACACCATATATTTT. Its translation is CASRWGVGGLRGGNTIYF.

This clone was observed a few times. The chain links TRBV28 to TRBJ1-3, with D perhaps TRBD1 (5 bases). CDR3 size: 17 residues. Trimming took 6 bases from V and 4 from J, leaving 22 bases between them. In germline, CDR1 is MDHEN, CDR2 SYDVKM. As DNA, the CDR3 is TGTGCCAGCAGCGCCGCGGACATCTTCCGCTCAGGAAACACCATATATTTT. Translation: CASSAADIFRSGNTIYF.